One sample yielded the 20 T cell receptor beta chains listed below, sequenced in a study of CD8+ T cells in alopecia areata. RNA extraction was followed by reverse transcription into cDNA, which acted as the sequencing template. Libraries were prepared by immunoSEQ multiplex PCR; TCRdb keeps only in-frame clonotypes and omits some of them. Altogether about 70,000 clones are present, approximately 45% being singletons, with the ten largest covering roughly 17%. The sample in question was CD8+ T cells sorted from blood, obtained at week 0. Receptors originate from a human donor with alopecia areata.

The J gene is TRBJ1-2, the V gene TRBV29-1, with 8 bases that match TRBD1. The V and J ends lost 3 bases and 7 bases, in that order; junction bases with no gene match: 7. Per germline, CDR1 SQVTM and CDR2 ANQGSEA. The CDR3 has 13 amino acids. In DNA form, the CDR3 reads TGCAGCGTTGACTGGACAGGGTCGGGTGGCTACACCTTC. Protein sequence: CSVDWTGSGGYTF.

This clone was counted only a few times. This sequence joins TRBV9 and TRBJ2-2; a possible D gene is TRBD2 (6 bases). Germline loops: CDR1 SGDLS, CDR2 YYNGEE. CDR3 length: 16 residues. The V end lost 2 bases, the J end lost 4 bases, and 15 bases lay between the germline ends. The CDR3 region is CASSVLGSIATGELFF. The CDR3 DNA follows: TGTGCCAGCAGCGTCCTCGGGAGCATAGCCACCGGGGAGCTGTTTTTT. The variable domain in full, completed from reference TRBV9 and TRBJ2-2, reads DSGVTQTPKHLITATGQRVTLRCSPRSGDLSVYWYQQSLDQGLQFLIQYYNGEERAKGNILERFSAQQFPDLHSELNLSSLELGDSALYFCASSVLGSIATGELFFGEGSRLTVL.

This clone was counted at least ten times. The chain carries TRBV19 and TRBJ2-5, with D hard to call. CDR1 and CDR2 from the germline V gene are LNHDA and SQIVND (reference sequence). V lost 3 bases, J lost 4 bases, and 3 bases lay in between. The CDR3 extends over 11 amino acids. The CDR3 protein is CASSMSETQYF. In DNA form, the CDR3 reads TGTGCCAGTAGTATGTCAGAGACCCAGTACTTC.

CDR3 nucleotides: TGTGCCAGCAGTTACTTTGCGGGAGGGCCCCGGGAGCAGTTCTTC. It specifies CASSYFAGGPREQFF. The chain links TRBV6-5 to TRBJ2-1, with 9 bases identical to TRBD2. CDR1 is MNHEY and CDR2 is SVGAGI in the germline V gene. The CDR3 spans 15 residues. J was trimmed by 10 bases and V by 1 base; bases with no gene match: 8.

The genes are TRBV6-4 and TRBJ2-7, with 11 nucleotides matching TRBD2. The CDR3 has 14 amino acids. Germline CDR1 reads MRHNA; CDR2 reads SNTAGT. V lost 8 bases to trimming and J lost 5 bases; unmatched junction nucleotides: 8. This CDR3 reads CASQLAGGSDEQYF. For the CDR3, the DNA is TGTGCCAGCCAGCTAGCGGGAGGTTCGGACGAGCAGTACTTC.

The V call is TRBV2, the J call TRBJ2-2, with 8 bases identical to TRBD2. Trimming removed 7 bases from V and 6 bases from J; junction bases left unmatched: 10. Germline CDR1 SNHLY, CDR2 FYNNEI. The length of the CDR3 is 15 residues. Here the CDR3 DNA reads TGTGCCAGCACCGACCCGGGACTAGGGGCCGGGGAGCTGTTTTTT. Translated, it gives CASTDPGLGAGELFF.

The J gene is TRBJ2-7, the V gene TRBV2; TRBD2 matches at 10 bases. Germline V gives CDR1 SNHLY, CDR2 FYNNEI. V shed 5 bases, J shed 0 bases, and the junction held 13 bases outside the gene matches. This CDR3 comprises 18 residues. CDR3: CASSINALTSGPSYEQYF. The CDR3 nucleotides are TGTGCCAGCAGTATAAACGCTTTGACTAGCGGGCCCTCCTACGAGCAGTACTTC.

This chain uses TRBV29-1 with TRBJ2-1; 7 bases map to TRBD2. The CDR3 extends over 16 amino acids. The V and J ends lost 4 bases and 2 bases, in that order; junction bases with no gene match: 11. The V gene's germline CDR1 is SQVTM and CDR2 ANQGSEA. The CDR3 region is CSVVAPLAEAYNEQFF. In nucleotides, the CDR3 is TGCAGCGTTGTAGCACCCCTAGCGGAGGCCTACAATGAGCAGTTCTTC.

The chain uses TRBV9 and TRBJ2-1; weak D call: TRBD2 (6 bases). This CDR3 spans 16 amino acids. V shed 2 bases and J shed 0 bases, with 12 bases lying between them. CDR1 and CDR2 from the germline V gene are SGDLS and YYNGEE. CDR3 nucleotide sequence: TGTGCCAGCAGCGTGGGCGGGATGAGCTCCTACAATGAGCAGTTCTTC. It encodes CASSVGGMSSYNEQFF.

This clone was found a few times. V is TRBV5-6 and J is TRBJ2-1, with D hard to call. V gave up 0 bases and J gave up 3 bases, with 10 bases separating them. The germline V gene has CDR1 SGHDT and CDR2 YYEEEE. The CDR3 sequence is 15 residues long. CDR3 protein: CASSLGSPLYNEQFF. CDR3 in DNA: TGTGCCAGCAGCTTGGGGTCCCCCCTCTACAATGAGCAGTTCTTC. Full variable domain (remainder filled in from reference TRBV5-6 and TRBJ2-1): DAGVTQSPTHLIKTRGQQVTLRCSPKSGHDTVSWYQQALGQGPQFIFQYYEEEERQRGNFPDRFSGHQFPNYSSELNVNALLLGDSALYLCASSLGSPLYNEQFFGPGTRLTVL.

This clone was recorded once. This chain joins TRBV29-1 and TRBJ2-2; 8 positions agree with TRBD2. This CDR3 contains 14 residues. The V segment lost 5 bases and the J segment 3 bases; nucleotides outside the gene matches: 5. Germline V CDR1 and CDR2: SQVTM, ANQGSEA. The CDR3 bases are TGCAGCGTTCTGAGCGGGAGAGACACCGGGGAGCTGTTTTTT. It specifies CSVLSGRDTGELFF.

This clone was picked up a small number of times. The junction does not match germline at one end; this may be a read error. This chain uses TRBV5-4 with TRBJ2-1; no reliable D call. The CDR3 loop spans 12 amino acids. The V gene's germline CDR1 is SGHNT and CDR2 YYREEE (reference sequence). Here the CDR3 reads CASSQDGVEQFF. The CDR3, as DNA: TGCGCCAGCAGCCAAGATGGGGTTGAGCAGTTCTTC.

The chain links TRBV29-1 to TRBJ2-7; 11 positions agree with TRBD2. The CDR3 runs to 15 residues. After removal of 7 bases from V and 2 bases from J, the junction contained 10 bases not matched to a gene. Germline values: CDR1 SQVTM, CDR2 ANQGSEA. This chain's CDR3 is CSALTSGTIPYEQYF. CDR3 sequence (DNA): TGCAGCGCCCTGACTAGCGGGACAATTCCCTACGAGCAGTACTTC.

The chain carries TRBV11-1 and TRBJ2-7; 7 bases agree with TRBD2. J lost 2 bases, V lost 2 bases, and 9 bases had no gene match. Germline-derived CDR1 and CDR2 are SGHAT and FQDESV (reference sequence). The CDR3 is 16 amino acids. CDR3 bases: TGTGCCAGCAGCTTAAGGCGTGGGCGGGGGACCTACGAGCAGTACTTC. Protein sequence: CASSLRRGRGTYEQYF.

The chain recombines TRBV29-1 with TRBJ2-1; D ambiguous. The germline gives CDR1 SQVTM, CDR2 ANQGSEA. Trimming pared 2 bases from V and 3 bases from J, leaving 11 bases between. CDR3 length: 14 residues. CDR3 loop: CSVESFSVYNEQFF. CDR3 sequence (DNA): TGCAGCGTTGAATCTTTCTCAGTCTACAATGAGCAGTTCTTC.

As to this clone: This same CDR3 is encoded by further DNA sequences in the sample. The chain has TRBV7-9 and TRBJ1-2, with D perhaps TRBD1 (6 bases). CDR1 is SEHNR, CDR2 FQNEAQ, per germline (reference sequence). CDR3 size: 15 residues. The ends were cut back, 1 base at V and 2 bases at J, with 11 bases in the middle. CDR3 nucleotide sequence: TGTGCCAGCAGCTTAGTAGCAGGGGCGAACTATGGCTACACCTTC. Its translation: CASSLVAGANYGYTF.

This clone was counted between two and nine times. The CDR3 bases are TGCAGCGTTGAAAGGTCAGATCAAGAGACCCAGTACTTC. This sequence encodes CSVERSDQETQYF. The chain employs TRBV29-1 and TRBJ2-5; D not resolved. Trimming shortened V by 2 bases and J by 2 bases, and 9 bases separated the two germline ends. Germline CDR1 SQVTM, CDR2 ANQGSEA. The CDR3 length is 13 residues.

The V gene is TRBV4-1, the J gene TRBJ2-2; D perhaps matches TRBD2 (5 bases). Germline V gives CDR1 MGHRA, CDR2 YSYEKL. The CDR3 contains 13 residues. Trimming removed 7 bases at V and 7 bases at J, with 13 bases between. The CDR3 is CASTRGPVGELFF. The CDR3 region has the DNA TGCGCCAGCACCAGAGGGCCGGTCGGGGAGCTGTTTTTT.

The V and J genes are TRBV7-2 and TRBJ2-3; the D gene is possibly TRBD2 (6 bases). The V end was cut by 1 base, the J end by 5 bases, with 22 bases between. Germline CDR1 is SGHTA and CDR2 is FQGNSA. There are 18 residues in the CDR3. CDR3 bases: TGTGCCAGCAGCTTAGTTAGGGAGGACTCTAAAGCGAGAGATACGCAGTATTTT. Protein product: CASSLVREDSKARDTQYF.

The chain has TRBV27 and TRBJ1-2; the D is unclear. The V and J ends lost 5 bases and 0 bases respectively, with 13 bases between them. In germline, CDR1 is MNHEY, CDR2 SMNVEV (reference sequence). This CDR3 is 15 amino acids long. The CDR3 protein is CASSPSPSPNYGYTF. The CDR3 DNA is TGTGCCAGCAGTCCCTCGCCCAGCCCTAACTATGGCTACACCTTC.